The clone carrying this TCR beta chain was seen at least ten times. TCR beta libraries were built with iRepertoire HTBI primers and Arm-PCR of CDR3 regions. MiXCR, applied by TCRdb to the multiplex PCR reads, yields one record per CDR3 protein. This table holds around 400,000 distinct CDR3 sequences, approximately 16% found once. The time point here: newly diagnosed GD, antithyroid drugs for less than 3 months. The authors made the TCR library using RNA they extracted from PBMCs. The sample comes from a study of regulatory T cells in long-lasting Graves disease. Unmatched junction bases numbered 13, after V lost 4 bases and J lost 2 bases. Germline CDR1 is ENHRY and CDR2 is SYGVKD. This CDR3 comprises 18 residues. The sample was also reused in another study, on T cells in Graves' hyperthyroidism and ophthalmopathy.

The sequence came from a woman aged 40-49 years with Graves disease. The chain links TRBV10-3 to TRBJ2-5; TRBD2 matches at 10 bases. Sequenced material: peripheral blood mononuclear cells (PBMCs), taken at new diagnosis, from a patient treated with antithyroid drugs. DNA of the CDR3: TGTGCCATCAGTGCCGCTCTTCTAGCGGGAGACTCACAAGAGACCCAGTACTTC. It encodes CAISAALLAGDSQETQYF.